These 5 T cell receptor beta chains were sequenced from one sample in a study of OX40 agonist ivuxolimab in advanced cancers. Sequencing was performed with immunoSEQ multiplex PCR; in TCRdb, only in-frame clones are kept and a portion is missing. The sample comprises 84,000 or so clones, roughly 84% of which are singletons, and 0.25% to 0.35% rests with the top ten. Sequenced here: CD4+ or CD8+ T cells sorted from blood, sampled in a trial of the OX40 agonist ivuxolimab. These receptors all stem from an adult with an advanced solid tumor such as melanoma, head and neck, liver or kidney cancer.

The J gene is TRBJ1-1, the V gene TRBV6-5; the D gene is possibly TRBD1 (5 bases). Germline V CDR1 and CDR2: MNHEY, SVGAGI. The V gene lost 2 bases and the J gene lost 4 bases, with 8 bases spanning the gap. There are 13 residues in the CDR3. The CDR3, as DNA: TGTGCCAGCAGTTACGGGGGGGTCACTGAAGCTTTCTTT. Translation: CASSYGGVTEAFF.

V and J are TRBV15 and TRBJ2-2; D gene uncertain. This CDR3 has 13 residues. Per the germline V gene, CDR1 is LNHNV and CDR2 is YYDKDF (reference sequence). The V end was cut by 0 bases, the J end by 6 bases, with 5 bases between. The CDR3 protein is CATSRDLAGELFF. The CDR3 region has the DNA TGTGCCACCAGCAGAGATCTTGCCGGGGAGCTGTTTTTT.

The V gene is TRBV6-5, the J gene TRBJ2-1; D might be TRBD1 (5 bases). Germline assignment: CDR1 MNHEY and CDR2 SVGAGI. The CDR3 is 15 residues long. Trimming stripped 6 bases from V and 0 bases from J, with 12 bases between. The CDR3 nucleotides read TGTGCCAGCAGCCAGGGCCAAGGCTCCTACAATGAGCAGTTCTTC. Protein: CASSQGQGSYNEQFF.

This clone was seen once. V usage is TRBV19 and J usage is TRBJ1-2; 9 bases line up with TRBD1. The CDR3 spans 15 residues. V lost 7 bases and J lost 4; bases outside the gene matches: 10. Germline assignment: CDR1 LNHDA and CDR2 SQIVND (reference sequence). Here the CDR3 DNA reads TGTGCCAGTACCCCGGAAGAGGGACAGGGCTATGGCTACACCTTC. It yields the protein CASTPEEGQGYGYTF.

This rearrangement joins TRBV11-2 to TRBJ2-3; 11 bases agree with TRBD2. This CDR3 has 15 amino acids. V shed 5 bases and J 3 bases; nucleotides not matched to a gene: 4. Looked up from germline, CDR1 is SGHAT and CDR2 is FQNNGV. CDR3 DNA sequence: TGTGCCAGCAGCATACTAGCGGGGGTGACAGATACGCAGTATTTT. This translates into CASSILAGVTDTQYF.